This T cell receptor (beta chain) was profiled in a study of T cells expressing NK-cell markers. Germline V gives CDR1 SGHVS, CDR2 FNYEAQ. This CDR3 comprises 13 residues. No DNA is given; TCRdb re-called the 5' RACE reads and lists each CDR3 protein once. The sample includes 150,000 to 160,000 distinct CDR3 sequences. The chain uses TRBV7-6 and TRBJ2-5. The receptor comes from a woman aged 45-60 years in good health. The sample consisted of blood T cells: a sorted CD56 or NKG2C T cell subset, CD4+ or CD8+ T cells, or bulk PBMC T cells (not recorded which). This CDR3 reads CASSLEGWETQYF.